These 19 T cell receptor beta chains share one sample of origin, sequenced in a study of blood T cell repertoires in COVID-19. Produced via immunoSEQ multiplex PCR; TCRdb's table is partial and in-frame only. The data contain approximately 52,000 clones, more than 85% of them singletons. The sequenced sample consisted of peripheral blood. All receptors come from a middle-aged man with acute or convalescent COVID-19.

The chain joins TRBV2 to TRBJ2-7; weak D call: TRBD2 (5 bases). Trimming left V 7 bases short and J 1 base short, with 11 bases between. CDR3 length: 13 amino acids. CDR1 is SNHLY, CDR2 FYNNEI, per germline. CDR3 nucleotides: TGTGCCAGCAATCGAGAGGGTTCCTACGAGCAGTACTTC. Translation: CASNREGSYEQYF.

This clone was observed once. V and J are TRBV6-5 and TRBJ1-1, with D unresolved. Trimming pared 4 bases from V and 1 base from J, leaving 16 bases between. Germline loops: CDR1 MNHEY, CDR2 SVGAGI. This CDR3 is built from 16 residues. The CDR3 loop reads CASSLRHSRTNTEAFF. The CDR3, as DNA: TGTGCCAGCAGTTTACGACACTCCCGAACGAACACTGAAGCTTTCTTT.

In this sample, this clone turned up once. The V gene is TRBV5-1, the J gene TRBJ1-4; D might be TRBD1 (6 bases). The ends were cut back, 2 bases at V and 3 bases at J, with 8 bases in the middle. The germline CDR1 and CDR2 sequences are SGHRS and YFSETQ. This CDR3 is built from 14 residues. The CDR3 loop is CASSLGGANEKLFF. CDR3 coding DNA: TGCGCCAGCAGCTTAGGGGGTGCTAATGAAAAACTGTTTTTT.

V usage is TRBV19 and J usage is TRBJ1-6; 9 nucleotides match TRBD1. Germline trimming cut 10 bases from V and 7 bases from J; bases unmatched to any gene: 14. This CDR3 comprises 16 residues. From germline, CDR1 is LNHDA and CDR2 SQIVND (reference sequence). CDR3 bases: TGTGCCACCTCAGTCGGGACAGGGACGGGCAATTCACCCCTCCACTTT. This encodes CATSVGTGTGNSPLHF.

The chain joins TRBV12-3 or TRBV12-4 to TRBJ1-1; 7 bases align to TRBD1. Trimming took 7 bases from V and 1 from J; bases not matched to a gene: 3. The CDR3 extends over 13 amino acids. The CDR3 sequence is CASTRQGNTEAFF. The CDR3, as DNA: TGTGCCAGCACCCGACAGGGGAACACTGAAGCTTTCTTT.

V usage is TRBV7-8 and J usage is TRBJ2-7; D not resolved. Looked up from germline, CDR1 is SGHVS and CDR2 is FQNEAQ. The CDR3 sequence is 12 residues long. V dropped 3 bases and J dropped 2 bases, with 5 bases sitting between them. This CDR3 reads CASSFLAYEQYF. CDR3 DNA: TGTGCCAGCAGCTTTCTAGCCTACGAGCAGTACTTC. The complete variable domain, with remaining parts taken from reference TRBV7-8 and TRBJ2-7, reads GAGVSQSPRYKVAKRGQDVALRCDPISGHVSLFWYQQALGQGPEFLTYFQNEAQLDKSGLPSDRFFAERPEGSVSTLKIQRTQQEDSAVYLCASSFLAYEQYFGPGTRLTVT.

The CDR3 here is CASSLAFGGIYIQYF. CDR3 DNA sequence: TGTGCCAGCAGCTTAGCGTTTGGGGGGATATACATTCAGTACTTC. The J gene is TRBJ2-4, the V gene TRBV7-9; possibly TRBD2 for D (6 bases). CDR1 is SEHNR and CDR2 is FQNEAQ in the germline V gene (reference sequence). The CDR3 is 15 residues long. With 0 bases removed from V and 8 bases from J, the gap between germline ends came to 14 bases.

This clone was found a few times. The rearrangement uses TRBV19 and TRBJ1-2; D may be TRBD1 (5 bases). Trimming removed 2 bases from V and 6 bases from J, with 10 bases in between. Germline CDR1 LNHDA, CDR2 SQIVND (reference sequence). The CDR3 spans 13 residues. CDR3 residues: CASSINLGHGYTF. The CDR3 bases are TGTGCCAGTAGTATAAATTTGGGGCATGGCTACACCTTC.

This clone was seen a few times. The chain links TRBV2 to TRBJ1-2; TRBD1 matches at 7 bases. The CDR3 has 12 residues. Looked up from germline, CDR1 is SNHLY and CDR2 is FYNNEI. J gave up 2 bases and V 9 bases, and 3 bases lay outside the gene matches. The CDR3 DNA reads TGTGCCAGACAACAGGGGAACTATGGCTACACCTTC. Protein product: CARQQGNYGYTF.

V and J are TRBV24-1 and TRBJ1-2; D perhaps matches TRBD1 (6 bases). The CDR3 is 12 amino acids. The V end was cut by 7 bases, the J end by 8 bases, with 13 bases between. CDR1 and CDR2 (germline): KGHDR, SFDVKD. The CDR3 protein is CATRGDTRGYTF. CDR3 DNA: TGTGCCACCAGGGGGGACACTCGCGGCTACACCTTC.

The chain recombines TRBV7-9 with TRBJ1-2; 8 bases are shared with TRBD1. The CDR3 covers 16 residues. The V segment lost 5 bases and the J segment 4 bases; nucleotides outside the gene matches: 12. The V gene's germline CDR1 is SEHNR and CDR2 FQNEAQ (reference sequence). For the CDR3, the DNA is TGTGCCAGCAGCCCGGGTCTACGGGGACAGGCCTATGGCTACACCTTC. As protein: CASSPGLRGQAYGYTF. The full variable domain, with the rest looked up from reference TRBV7-9 and TRBJ1-2, is DTGVSQNPRHKITKRGQNVTFRCDPISEHNRLYWYRQTLGQGPEFLTYFQNEAQLEKSRLLSDRFSAERPKGSFSTLEIQRTEQGDSAMYLCASSPGLRGQAYGYTFGSGTRLTVV.

V and J are TRBV6-4 and TRBJ1-1; D gene ambiguous. CDR1 MRHNA and CDR2 SNTAGT come from the germline V gene. Trimming shortened V by 7 bases and J by 2 bases, and 14 bases separated the two germline ends. This CDR3 contains 14 residues. As DNA, the CDR3 is TGTGCCAGCAAGACATCCGGGGTCAACACTGAAGCTTTCTTT. It yields the protein CASKTSGVNTEAFF.

The CDR3 nucleotides read TGTGCCAGCAAAAGGCGGGGGCCGAGCACAGATACGCAGTATTTT. Residues: CASKRRGPSTDTQYF. The V and J genes are TRBV2 and TRBJ2-3, with a possible D match to TRBD2 (7 bases). The CDR3 has 15 amino acids. Germline V gene sequence: CDR1 SNHLY, CDR2 FYNNEI. V lost 7 bases, J lost 0 bases, and 14 bases lay in between.

V and J are TRBV2 and TRBJ2-6, with D possibly being TRBD2 (6 bases). Germline V lookup: CDR1 SNHLY, CDR2 FYNNEI. The CDR3 totals 20 residues. The germline V and J ends were trimmed by 10 bases and 0 bases, with 28 bases remaining between them. The CDR3 is CAIASSGSRIDTSGANVLTF. The CDR3 DNA sequence: TGTGCCATCGCCTCCTCCGGGAGCCGGATTGACACCTCTGGGGCCAACGTCCTGACTTTC.

The chain joins TRBV4-2 to TRBJ2-2, with D perhaps matching TRBD2 (6 bases). Germline values: CDR1 LGHNA, CDR2 YNFKEQ. Trimming removed 0 bases at V and 3 bases at J, with 17 bases between. The CDR3 is 18 residues long. The CDR3 loop is CASSQEPSGLSYTGELFF. The DNA for the CDR3 is TGTGCCAGCAGCCAAGAACCCTCGGGACTTTCCTACACCGGGGAGCTGTTTTTT.

This chain connects TRBV15 to TRBJ2-2; 11 bases line up with TRBD1. This CDR3 is 16 amino acids long. In germline, CDR1 is LNHNV, CDR2 YYDKDF (reference sequence). Trimming took 5 bases from V and 6 from J; bases not matched to a gene: 8. CDR3 in amino acids: CATSLRTGGLSGELFF. DNA of the CDR3: TGTGCCACCAGCCTAAGGACAGGGGGCTTATCCGGGGAGCTGTTTTTT.

The rearrangement links TRBV6-4 to TRBJ2-5; D unclear. This CDR3 comprises 17 residues. The V end lost 3 bases, the J end lost 0 bases, and 17 bases lay between the germline ends. In germline, CDR1 is MRHNA, CDR2 SNTAGT. CDR3 nucleotides: TGTGCCAGCAGTGAGCCCCAGGCAGCAAATTACCAAGAGACCCAGTACTTC. It translates to CASSEPQAANYQETQYF.

The CDR3: CASSLGPGQGFRGYTF. CDR3 in DNA: TGCGCCAGCAGCTTGGGCCCGGGACAGGGATTTCGAGGCTACACCTTC. This chain connects TRBV5-1 to TRBJ1-2; 9 bases align to TRBD1. J gave up 8 bases and V 0 bases, and 11 bases lay outside the gene matches. CDR3 size: 16 residues. Germline V gene data show CDR1 as SGHRS and CDR2 as YFSETQ.

The chain is built from TRBV7-8 and TRBJ1-4; 7 bases are shared with TRBD1. After removal of 6 bases from V and 5 bases from J, the junction contained 9 bases not matched to a gene. The germline gives CDR1 SGHVS, CDR2 FQNEAQ. The CDR3 length is 15 residues. The DNA for the CDR3 is TGTGCCAGCAGGTCACAGGGGTACTCGAATGAAAAACTGTTTTTT. It yields the protein CASRSQGYSNEKLFF.